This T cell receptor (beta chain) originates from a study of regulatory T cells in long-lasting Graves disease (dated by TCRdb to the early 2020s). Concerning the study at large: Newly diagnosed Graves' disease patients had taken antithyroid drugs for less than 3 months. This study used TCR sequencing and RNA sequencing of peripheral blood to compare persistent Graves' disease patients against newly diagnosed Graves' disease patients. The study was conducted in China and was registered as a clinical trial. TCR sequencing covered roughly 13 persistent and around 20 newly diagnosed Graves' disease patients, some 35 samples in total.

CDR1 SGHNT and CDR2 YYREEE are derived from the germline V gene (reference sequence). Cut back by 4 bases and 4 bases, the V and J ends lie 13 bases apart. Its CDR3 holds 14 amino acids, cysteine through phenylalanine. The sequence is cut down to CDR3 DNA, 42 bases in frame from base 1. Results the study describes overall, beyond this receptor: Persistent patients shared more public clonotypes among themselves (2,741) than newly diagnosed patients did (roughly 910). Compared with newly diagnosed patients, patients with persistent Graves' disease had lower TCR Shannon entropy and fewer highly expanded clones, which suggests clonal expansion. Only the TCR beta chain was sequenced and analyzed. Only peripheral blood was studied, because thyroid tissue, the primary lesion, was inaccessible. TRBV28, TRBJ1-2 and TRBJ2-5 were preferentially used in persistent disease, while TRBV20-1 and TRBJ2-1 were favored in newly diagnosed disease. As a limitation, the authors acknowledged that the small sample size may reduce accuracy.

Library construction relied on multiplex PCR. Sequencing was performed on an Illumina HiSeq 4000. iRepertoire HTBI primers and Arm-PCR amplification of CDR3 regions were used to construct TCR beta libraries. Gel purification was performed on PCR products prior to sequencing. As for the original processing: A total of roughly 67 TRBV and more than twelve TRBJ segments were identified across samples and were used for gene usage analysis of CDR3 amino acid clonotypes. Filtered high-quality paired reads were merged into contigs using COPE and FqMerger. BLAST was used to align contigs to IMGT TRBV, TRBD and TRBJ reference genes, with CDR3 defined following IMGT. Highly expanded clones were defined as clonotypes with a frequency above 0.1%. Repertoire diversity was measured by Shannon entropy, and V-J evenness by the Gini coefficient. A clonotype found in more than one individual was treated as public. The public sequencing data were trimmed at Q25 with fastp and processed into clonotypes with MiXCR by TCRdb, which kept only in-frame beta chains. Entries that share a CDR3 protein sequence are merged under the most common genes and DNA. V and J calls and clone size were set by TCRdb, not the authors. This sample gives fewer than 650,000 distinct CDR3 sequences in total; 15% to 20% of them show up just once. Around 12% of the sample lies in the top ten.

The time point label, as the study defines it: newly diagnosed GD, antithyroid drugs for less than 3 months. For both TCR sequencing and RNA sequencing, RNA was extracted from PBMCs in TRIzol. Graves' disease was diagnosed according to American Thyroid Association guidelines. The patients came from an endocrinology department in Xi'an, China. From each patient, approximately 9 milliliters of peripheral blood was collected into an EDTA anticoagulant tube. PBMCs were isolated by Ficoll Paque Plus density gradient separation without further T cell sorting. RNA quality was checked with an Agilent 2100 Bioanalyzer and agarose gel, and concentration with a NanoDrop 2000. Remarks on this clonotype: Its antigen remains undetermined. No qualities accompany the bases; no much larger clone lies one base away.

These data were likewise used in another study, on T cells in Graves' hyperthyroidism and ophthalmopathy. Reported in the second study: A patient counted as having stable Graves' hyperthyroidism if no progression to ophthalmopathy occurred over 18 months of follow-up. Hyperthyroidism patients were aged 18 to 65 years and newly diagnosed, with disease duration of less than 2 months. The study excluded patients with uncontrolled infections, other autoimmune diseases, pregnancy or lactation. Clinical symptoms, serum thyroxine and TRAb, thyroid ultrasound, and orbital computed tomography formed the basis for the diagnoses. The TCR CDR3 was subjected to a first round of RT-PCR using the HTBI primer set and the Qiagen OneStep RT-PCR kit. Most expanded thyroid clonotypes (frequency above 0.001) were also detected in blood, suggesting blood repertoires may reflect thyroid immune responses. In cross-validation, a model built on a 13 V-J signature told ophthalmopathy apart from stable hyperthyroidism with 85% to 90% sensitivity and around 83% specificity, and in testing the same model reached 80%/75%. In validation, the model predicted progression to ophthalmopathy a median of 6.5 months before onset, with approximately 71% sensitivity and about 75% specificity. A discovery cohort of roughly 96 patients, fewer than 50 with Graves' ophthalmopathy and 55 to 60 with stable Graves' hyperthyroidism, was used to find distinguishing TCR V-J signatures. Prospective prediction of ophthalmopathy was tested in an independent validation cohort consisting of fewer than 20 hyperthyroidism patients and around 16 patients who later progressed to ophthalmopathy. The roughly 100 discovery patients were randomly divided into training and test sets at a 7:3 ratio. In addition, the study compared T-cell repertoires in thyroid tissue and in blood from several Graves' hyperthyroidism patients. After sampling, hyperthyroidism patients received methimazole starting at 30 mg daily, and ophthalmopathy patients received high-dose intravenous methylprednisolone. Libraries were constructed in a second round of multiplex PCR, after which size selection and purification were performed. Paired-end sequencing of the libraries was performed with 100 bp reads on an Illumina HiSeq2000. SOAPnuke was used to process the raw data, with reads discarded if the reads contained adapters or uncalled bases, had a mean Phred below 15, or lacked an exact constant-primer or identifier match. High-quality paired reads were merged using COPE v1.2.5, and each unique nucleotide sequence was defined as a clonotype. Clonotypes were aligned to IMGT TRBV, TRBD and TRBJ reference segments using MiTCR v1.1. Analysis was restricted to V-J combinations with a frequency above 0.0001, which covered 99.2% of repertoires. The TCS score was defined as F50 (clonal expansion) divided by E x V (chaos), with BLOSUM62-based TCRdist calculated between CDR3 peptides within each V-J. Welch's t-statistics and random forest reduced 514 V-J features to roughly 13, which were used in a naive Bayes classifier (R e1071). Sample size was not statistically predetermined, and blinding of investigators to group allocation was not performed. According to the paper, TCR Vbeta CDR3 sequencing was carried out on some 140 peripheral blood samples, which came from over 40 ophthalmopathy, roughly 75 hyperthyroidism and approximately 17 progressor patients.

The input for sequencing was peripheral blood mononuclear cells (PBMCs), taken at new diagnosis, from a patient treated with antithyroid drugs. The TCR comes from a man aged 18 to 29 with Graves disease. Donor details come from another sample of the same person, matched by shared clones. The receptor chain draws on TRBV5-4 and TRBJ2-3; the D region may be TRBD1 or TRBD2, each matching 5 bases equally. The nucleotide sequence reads TGTGCCAGCAGCACCGGGACCGCCTCAGATACGCAGTATTTT. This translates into CASSTGTASDTQYF.